This is a list of T cell receptor beta chains from one sample in a study of T-cell memory formation after mild COVID-19. TCRdb recomputed calls from the 5' RACE reads with MiXCR, one row per CDR3 protein. Here the sample spans approximately 500,000 distinct CDR3 sequences, approximately 23% being singletons. Sequenced material: PBMCs or a T cell subset sorted from them (not recorded which). Every receptor here comes from an adult woman who had mild COVID-19 (a few samples of this study predate the infection). Cell type and time point are not known. Both conserved end residues are part of each CDR3. D genes are given only for firm matches. Clone sizes are given selectively: once, few, many, or a class where the clone is expanded.

. few TRBJ1-2 TRBV6-4 CASSDGVLPKDYGYTF TGTGCCAGCAGTGACGGGGTACTCCCGAAGGACTATGGCTACACCTTC
TRBD1 . TRBJ1-3 TRBV7-2 CASSYQGGTVGNTIYF TGTGCCAGCAGCTACCAAGGGGGGACAGTTGGAAACACCATATATTTT
. . TRBJ1-5 TRBV2 CASSERVGQPQHF TGTGCCAGCAGTGAGAGGGTTGGGCAGCCCCAGCATTTT
TRBD2 . TRBJ2-1 TRBV6-6 CASSYPGEAGGQISSYNEQFF TGTGCCAGCAGTTACCCCGGGGAAGCGGGGGGGCAAATTAGCTCCTACAATGAGCAGTTCTTC
. . TRBJ2-1 TRBV7-9 CASSLAGGPEQFF TGTGCCAGCAGCTTAGCGGGAGGCCCAGAGCAGTTCTTC
TRBD1 . TRBJ1-4 TRBV2 CASQIWWMGQAPTNEKLFF TGTGCCAGCCAGATTTGGTGGATGGGACAGGCCCCAACTAATGAAAAACTGTTTTTT
. . TRBJ2-7 TRBV20-1 CSARAPNAYEQYF TGCAGTGCTAGAGCTCCGAATGCCTACGAGCAGTACTTC
TRBD1 . TRBJ2-7 TRBV7-9 CASSVGQAASFF TGTGCCAGCAGCGTCGGACAGGCGGCCTCCTTTTTC
TRBD1 . TRBJ2-7 TRBV7-6 CASSAATGVLEQYF TGTGCCAGCAGCGCTGCGACAGGGGTACTCGAGCAGTACTTC
TRBD1 . TRBJ2-7 TRBV20-1 CSARVRQGPSYEQYF TGCAGTGCTAGGGTCAGACAGGGGCCCTCCTACGAGCAGTACTTC
. few TRBJ2-7 TRBV27 CASSPGPPYEQYF TGTGCCAGCAGTCCCGGGCCTCCCTACGAGCAGTACTTC
TRBD1 few TRBJ1-2 TRBV12-5 CASGFGTGGDYGYTF TGTGCTAGTGGTTTTGGGACAGGGGGAGACTATGGCTACACCTTC
. . TRBJ1-2 TRBV11-2 CASSLSDGNYGYTF TGTGCCAGCAGCTTATCGGACGGTAACTATGGCTACACCTTC
TRBD1 . TRBJ1-1 TRBV5-1 CASDQDRATEAFF TGCGCCAGCGACCAGGACAGGGCTACTGAAGCTTTCTTT
TRBD1 . TRBJ1-6 TRBV23-1 CASSHTGGSSPLHF TGCGCCAGCAGTCACACAGGGGGTAGTTCACCCCTCCACTTT
TRBD2 . TRBJ2-5 TRBV9 CASSVDPGGETQYF TGTGCCAGCAGCGTAGATCCGGGGGGAGAGACCCAGTACTTC
TRBD2 . TRBJ2-2 TRBV11-2 CASSPRTSPTGELFF TGTGCCAGCAGCCCGCGGACTAGCCCAACCGGGGAGCTGTTTTTT
. . TRBJ2-7 TRBV5-1 CASSPESRRYEQYF TGCGCCAGCAGCCCCGAATCCCGCCGTTACGAGCAGTACTTC
. few TRBJ1-1 TRBV7-3 CASSLTYRDEAFF TGTGCCAGCAGCTTAACGTACAGGGATGAAGCTTTCTTT
TRBD2 few TRBJ2-1 TRBV4-1 CASSLLAGQGYNEQFF TGCGCCAGCAGCCTTTTAGCGGGACAAGGCTACAATGAGCAGTTCTTC
. few TRBJ2-2 TRBV25-1 CASSGSVLSLGGELFF TGTGCCAGCAGTGGGTCAGTCTTAAGTCTAGGCGGGGAGCTGTTTTTT
TRBD1 . TRBJ1-1 TRBV7-9 CASSLPPDRAMNTEAFF TGTGCCAGCAGCTTACCACCGGACAGGGCAATGAACACTGAAGCTTTCTTT
TRBD1 few TRBJ2-7 TRBV10-3 CAIREGQAPEQYF TGTGCCATCAGGGAGGGACAGGCGCCTGAGCAGTACTTC
. . TRBJ2-1 TRBV5-6 CASSLGRFRGDEQFF TGTGCCAGCAGCTTGGGACGCTTTAGGGGTGATGAGCAGTTCTTC
. . TRBJ2-5 TRBV6-2/TRBV6-3 CASSQVLALETQYF TGTGCCAGCAGCCAAGTACTAGCCCTTGAGACCCAGTACTTC
. few TRBJ2-7 TRBV10-3 CAISAGMRSEQYF TGTGCCATCAGTGCCGGGATGCGGTCGGAGCAGTACTTC
. . TRBJ2-3 TRBV10-3 CAISDSQGRLSTDTQYF TGTGCCATCAGTGATTCTCAGGGAAGACTTAGCACAGATACGCAGTATTTT
. . TRBJ1-2 TRBV13 CASSPFTYGYTF TGTGCCAGCAGCCCATTTACGTACGGCTACACCTTC
TRBD1 . TRBJ2-2 TRBV6-2/TRBV6-3 CASKERGTVVWVDTGELFF TGTGCCAGCAAGGAGAGGGGGACAGTCGTTTGGGTGGACACCGGGGAGCTGTTTTTT
. few TRBJ2-5 TRBV20-1 CSASGLVETQYF TGCAGTGCCTCGGGACTGGTCGAGACCCAGTACTTC
. . TRBJ2-3 TRBV12-3/TRBV12-4 CASSQSLTGSGVDTQYF TGTGCCAGCAGTCAATCTCTCACAGGGTCAGGGGTAGATACGCAGTATTTT
. few TRBJ1-3 TRBV5-1 CASSLAGNENTIYF TGCGCCAGCAGCTTGGCCGGTAACGAAAACACCATATATTTT
. few TRBJ1-1 TRBV7-9 CASSRGGGARTEAFF TGTGCCAGCAGCCGAGGTGGGGGGGCACGGACTGAAGCTTTCTTT
TRBD2 few TRBJ2-2 TRBV7-2 CASSLVLPGGSSGELFF TGTGCCAGCAGCTTAGTATTGCCGGGAGGGTCTTCCGGGGAGCTGTTTTTT
. . TRBJ1-2 TRBV28 CASRDLRAYTF TGTGCCAGCAGGGATCTCAGGGCATACACCTTC
. few TRBJ1-1 TRBV19 CASSPQGGWTEAFF TGTGCCAGTAGTCCCCAGGGAGGGTGGACTGAAGCTTTCTTT
. . TRBJ2-2 TRBV7-2 CASSFGILNTGELFF TGTGCCAGCAGCTTTGGAATCCTGAACACCGGGGAGCTGTTTTTT
. . TRBJ1-1 TRBV11-3 CASSSRGTWNTEAFF TGTGCCAGCAGCTCCCGGGGGACGTGGAACACTGAAGCTTTCTTT
. few TRBJ1-5 TRBV15 CATSSLSFGPGQPQHF TGTGCCACCAGCAGCCTTTCGTTTGGACCGGGGCAGCCCCAGCATTTT
TRBD2 few TRBJ2-7 TRBV12-3/TRBV12-4 CASSTDGTTSYEQYF TGTGCCAGCAGTACCGACGGGACTACTTCCTACGAGCAGTACTTC
TRBD1 . TRBJ2-7 TRBV7-9 CASRQTGGSSYEQYF TGTGCCAGCAGACAGACAGGGGGCTCTTCCTACGAGCAGTACTTC
. . TRBJ2-1 TRBV14 CASSRRAINPVNEQFF TGTGCCAGCAGCCGTAGGGCGATAAACCCCGTCAATGAGCAGTTCTTC
. few TRBJ1-1 TRBV21-1 CASPRWGNTEAFF TGTGCCAGCCCTAGGTGGGGGAACACTGAAGCTTTCTTT
TRBD1 . TRBJ2-7 TRBV2 CASSDRQGTYEQYF TGTGCCAGCAGTGACCGACAGGGGACGTACGAGCAGTACTTC
TRBD2 . TRBJ2-1 TRBV9 CASSLNRGGNLGQFF TGTGCCAGCAGCCTGAACCGGGGGGGGAACCTGGGGCAGTTCTTC
TRBD2 . TRBJ2-3 TRBV7-6 CASSLDAGGITDTQYF TGTGCCAGCAGCCTAGATGCGGGAGGGATCACAGATACGCAGTATTTT
TRBD1 . TRBJ2-2 TRBV25-1 CASSDWDRDPAGELFF TGTGCCAGCAGTGATTGGGACAGGGATCCGGCCGGGGAGCTGTTTTTT
TRBD1 few TRBJ1-1 TRBV5-1 CASSLATGRTTEAFF TGCGCCAGCAGCTTGGCGACAGGGAGGACCACTGAAGCTTTCTTT
. few TRBJ2-7 TRBV4-3 CASSLTLSVYEQYF TGCGCCAGCAGCCTCACGCTATCTGTCTACGAGCAGTACTTC
. . TRBJ2-3 TRBV20-1 CSAPVGLFSTDTQYF TGCAGTGCTCCCGTAGGGCTCTTTAGCACAGATACGCAGTATTTT
. many TRBJ2-7 TRBV12-3/TRBV12-4 CASSLHEFAGRYEQYF TGTGCCAGCAGTTTGCATGAGTTTGCGGGACGCTACGAGCAGTACTTC
TRBD1 . TRBJ1-1 TRBV6-5 CASSSAGDRAFF TGTGCCAGCAGCTCCGCCGGGGACAGGGCTTTCTTT
. many TRBJ2-3 TRBV11-2 CASSLVSTDTQYF TGTGCCAGCAGCTTAGTGAGCACAGATACGCAGTATTTT